A single sample is the source of the 25 T cell receptor beta chains below, sequenced in a study of cytomegalovirus exposure and HLA in healthy donors. The PCR used 60 Vbeta and 13 Jbeta primers. The table came from immunoSEQ multiplex PCR; TCRdb's copy has only in-frame clones and leaves some out. The sample includes some 81,000 clones, over 60% of them seen just once. The source material was PBMCs. The receptors stem from a woman aged 40 to 55 in good health and CMV-seropositive.

A few counts support this clone. This chain joins TRBV5-1 and TRBJ1-4; no clear D. The CDR3 contains 13 residues. Between the trimmed V and J ends, which lost 2 bases and 5 bases, there was a span of 7 bases. Looked up from germline, CDR1 is SGHRS and CDR2 is YFSETQ. The CDR3, as DNA: TGCGCCAGCAGCTTCAGACTAAATGAAAAACTGTTTTTT. Translating it yields CASSFRLNEKLFF.

The CDR3: CAISEPGDSPLHF. Written as DNA, the CDR3 is TGTGCCATCAGTGAGCCAGGGGATTCACCCCTCCACTTT. The V call is TRBV10-3, the J call TRBJ1-6; tentative D call: TRBD1 (6 bases). The V end was cut by 2 bases, the J end by 8 bases, with 7 bases between. CDR3 length: 13 residues. Germline V gene sequence: CDR1 ENHRY, CDR2 SYGVKD.

The J gene is TRBJ2-5, the V gene TRBV11-3; TRBD2 agrees at 12 bases. CDR1 is SGHNT, CDR2 YENEEA, per germline. Trimming took 5 bases from V and 3 from J; bases not matched to a gene: 7. This CDR3 has 16 amino acids. The CDR3 DNA is TGTGCCAGCAGCCCGGGGCTAGCGGGAGGGGAAGAGACCCAGTACTTC. Translating it yields CASSPGLAGGEETQYF.

The chain has TRBV6-1 and TRBJ1-2; D is possibly TRBD1 (5 bases). Deletions cut 1 base from V and 4 bases from J, with 10 bases between. The CDR3 runs 14 residues. Germline values: CDR1 MNHNS, CDR2 SASEGT. The CDR3 region is CASSEGTGSYGYTF. Here the CDR3 DNA reads TGTGCCAGCAGTGAAGGCACAGGTAGCTATGGCTACACCTTC.

This clone was counted once. The chain is built from TRBV10-1 and TRBJ1-5; a possible D gene is TRBD1 (6 bases). The V gene's germline CDR1 is WNHNN and CDR2 SYGVQD (reference sequence). This CDR3 spans 14 amino acids. The ends were cut back, 4 bases at V and 1 base at J, with 8 bases in the middle. The CDR3 protein is CASSAQGSNQPQHF. DNA of the CDR3: TGCGCCAGCAGTGCCCAGGGGAGCAATCAGCCCCAGCATTTT.

The V and J genes are TRBV18 and TRBJ2-7; TRBD1 matches 10 bases. V lost 2 bases, J lost 3 bases, and 7 bases stayed unmatched. Germline CDR1 and CDR2: KGHSH and LQKENI. CDR3 size: 16 residues. The CDR3 loop reads CASSPYGQGGNYEQYF. CDR3 DNA sequence: TGTGCCAGCTCACCATACGGACAGGGGGGTAACTACGAGCAGTACTTC.

The chain combines TRBV7-2 with TRBJ2-7, with D hard to call. The CDR3 has 13 amino acids. The V gene lost 5 bases and the J gene lost 2 bases, with 10 bases spanning the gap. CDR1 and CDR2 (germline): SGHTA, FQGNSA. CDR3 in amino acids: CASSPHQTYEQYF. CDR3 in DNA: TGTGCCAGCAGCCCCCATCAGACCTACGAGCAGTACTTC.

CDR3 DNA: TGCGCCAGCAACCCAACGGGGACAGGGGGAGGCACCGGGGAGCTGTTTTTT. Translated: CASNPTGTGGGTGELFF. The chain couples TRBV5-1 to TRBJ2-2, with 11 bases aligning to TRBD1. CDR3 length equals 17 residues. Germline CDR1 is SGHRS and CDR2 is YFSETQ. After removal of 6 bases from V and 4 bases from J, the junction contained 11 bases not matched to a gene.

The chain employs TRBV5-4 and TRBJ2-7; D perhaps matches TRBD1 (6 bases). Germline loops: CDR1 SGHNT, CDR2 YYREEE (reference sequence). This CDR3 is built from 15 residues. V was trimmed by 2 bases and J by 0 bases, leaving 12 bases between them. CDR3 loop: CASSLVTGGSYEQYF. The CDR3 coding sequence is TGTGCCAGCAGCTTAGTGACAGGTGGCTCCTACGAGCAGTACTTC.

The chain combines TRBV9 with TRBJ1-4, with 8 bases matching TRBD1. Germline CDR1 reads SGDLS; CDR2 reads YYNGEE. V was pared by 0 bases and J by 8 bases, with 9 bases of the junction left unmatched. CDR3 length: 16 residues. The CDR3 DNA reads TGTGCCAGCAGCGTAGGACAGGGGCGATTTTGGGAAAAACTGTTTTTT. Amino acids: CASSVGQGRFWEKLFF.

Of note for this clone: Compared with germline, one end of the junction differs, possibly owing to a read error. The chain has TRBV25-1 and TRBJ1-2; a possible D gene is TRBD1 (6 bases). Per the germline V gene, CDR1 is MGHDK and CDR2 is SYGVNS. This CDR3 has 14 residues. CDR3 sequence: CASSEYFHRDGYTF. The CDR3 DNA follows: TGTGCCAGCAGCGAATACTTTCACAGGGATGGCTACACCTTC.

The rearrangement links TRBV7-9 to TRBJ2-5; 9 nucleotides line up with TRBD1. CDR1 is SEHNR and CDR2 is FQNEAQ in the germline V gene (reference sequence). CDR3 size: 15 residues. The ends lost 2 bases at V and 4 bases at J; junction bases unmatched: 5. CDR3 residues: CASSLRDRVGETQYF. DNA for the CDR3: TGTGCCAGCAGCTTAAGGGACAGGGTAGGAGAGACCCAGTACTTC.

Only a few counts were recorded for this clone. In DNA, the CDR3 is TGTGCCAGCAGCCCCGAGCCCGTCGGTCGCACAGATACGCAGTATTTT. Amino acids: CASSPEPVGRTDTQYF. The V gene is TRBV5-4, the J gene TRBJ2-3; D unclear. V was pared by 4 bases and J by 1 base, with 16 bases between. CDR3 length equals 16 residues. Germline V lookup: CDR1 SGHNT, CDR2 YYREEE (reference sequence).

This chain uses TRBV19 with TRBJ1-3; 8 bases map to TRBD1. The germline V gene encodes CDR1 LNHDA and CDR2 SQIVND (reference sequence). The length of the CDR3 is 14 residues. V dropped 2 bases and J dropped 7; count of bases not matched to a gene: 4. CDR3 bases: TGTGCCAGTAGTATACAGGGGGCGTGGAACACCATATATTTT. It encodes CASSIQGAWNTIYF. The full variable domain, completed using reference TRBV19 and TRBJ1-3, is DGGITQSPKYLFRKEGQNVTLSCEQNLNHDAMYWYRQDPGQGLRLIYYSQIVNDFQKGDIAEGYSVSREKKESFPLTVTSAQKNPTAFYLCASSIQGAWNTIYFGEGSWLTVV.

The chain has TRBV30 and TRBJ1-6, with 10 nucleotides matching TRBD1. The J segment lost 11 bases and the V segment lost 4 bases, leaving 5 bases of the junction unmatched. The CDR3 runs to 13 residues. Germline values: CDR1 GTSNPN, CDR2 SVGIG (reference sequence). CDR3 loop: CAWKGQGTTPLHF. As DNA, the CDR3 is TGTGCCTGGAAGGGACAGGGGACTACACCCCTCCACTTT.

The chain uses TRBV19 and TRBJ1-1, with D possibly being TRBD1 (5 bases). The CDR3 extends over 14 amino acids. The germline V and J ends were trimmed by 8 bases and 4 bases, with 17 bases remaining between them. Germline CDR1 is LNHDA and CDR2 is SQIVND (reference sequence). CDR3 in amino acids: CASGLSGVGTEAFF. In DNA form, the CDR3 reads TGTGCCAGTGGCCTTTCGGGGGTAGGCACTGAAGCTTTCTTT.

A note on this clone: A read error may account for a junction end that differs from germline. V usage is TRBV7-6 and J usage is TRBJ2-7; a possible D gene is TRBD1 (5 bases). Germline-derived CDR1 and CDR2 are SGHVS and FNYEAQ. The CDR3 has 15 amino acids. The CDR3, as DNA: TGTGCCGGCAGCTTAAGAGCTGCCGGTCAGGGCGAGCAGTACTTC. Its translation is CAGSLRAAGQGEQYF.

The chain carries TRBV28 and TRBJ2-3, with no clear D. This CDR3 has 14 residues. Per germline, CDR1 MDHEN and CDR2 SYDVKM. Deletions cut 7 bases from V and 2 bases from J, with 13 bases between. In DNA form, the CDR3 reads TGTGCCAGCATCCCCTCGAGTCCCACAGATACGCAGTATTTT. Translating gives CASIPSSPTDTQYF.

The sample holds a few counts of this clone. J is TRBJ2-3 and V is TRBV2; tentatively, D is TRBD2 (6 bases). CDR1 and CDR2 (germline): SNHLY, FYNNEI. The CDR3 spans 15 residues. The germline V and J ends were trimmed by 3 bases and 9 bases, with 19 bases remaining between them. The CDR3 here is CASSERGDGIGTQYF. CDR3 bases: TGTGCCAGCAGTGAGCGGGGCGACGGGATTGGGACGCAGTATTTT.

This sequence joins TRBV6-6 and TRBJ2-1; 11 bases agree with TRBD2. CDR3 size: 16 residues. V was pared by 2 bases and J by 0 bases, with 0 bases of the junction left unmatched. Germline lookup yields CDR1 MNHNY and CDR2 SVGAGI (reference sequence). CDR3 sequence: CASSYTSGSSYNEQFF. The CDR3 DNA sequence: TGTGCCAGCAGTTACACTAGCGGGAGCTCCTACAATGAGCAGTTCTTC.

V is TRBV6-1 and J is TRBJ1-1; 7 bases are a match to TRBD1. V gave up 10 bases and J gave up 1 base; unmatched junction bases: 9. This CDR3 spans 14 amino acids. Germline CDR1 and CDR2: MNHNS and SASEGT. The CDR3: CATATGDSNTEAFF. CDR3 coding DNA: TGTGCCACGGCTACAGGGGACTCGAACACTGAAGCTTTCTTT.

The chain employs TRBV21-1 and TRBJ2-1; TRBD2 is the table's D call, not checked against the DNA. TRBV21-1 is reported as a pseudogene. The CDR3 contains 19 residues. The CDR3 sequence: CASSKVVCSGGSSYNEQFF. CDR3 bases: TGTGCCAGCAGCAAGGTAGTATGTAGCGGGGGGAGCTCCTACAATGAGCAGTTCTTC.

V usage is TRBV4-1 and J usage is TRBJ1-5; D unresolved. CDR3 length: 14 amino acids. V lost 4 bases and J lost 2, with 9 bases in between. From germline, CDR1 is MGHRA and CDR2 YSYEKL. The CDR3 reads CASSRGGGNQPQHF. The CDR3, as DNA: TGCGCCAGCAGCCGAGGCGGGGGCAATCAGCCCCAGCATTTT.

The chain couples TRBV19 to TRBJ1-1; tentatively, D is TRBD1 (5 bases). The germline V gene encodes CDR1 LNHDA and CDR2 SQIVND (reference sequence). Trimming removed 3 bases from V and 13 bases from J, with 18 bases in between. CDR3 length: 13 residues. CDR3 residues: CASSMRQARECFF. In DNA form, the CDR3 reads TGTGCCAGTAGTATGAGGCAGGCCAGGGAATGTTTCTTT.

V usage is TRBV29-1 and J usage is TRBJ2-4, with TRBD2 as a possible D gene (6 bases). V dropped 6 bases and J dropped 5 bases, with 17 bases sitting between them. Germline assignment: CDR1 SQVTM and CDR2 ANQGSEA. The CDR3 sequence is 14 residues long. CDR3 region: CSVLSRETQNIQYF. CDR3 bases: TGCAGCGTCCTGTCTCGGGAGACCCAAAACATTCAGTACTTC.